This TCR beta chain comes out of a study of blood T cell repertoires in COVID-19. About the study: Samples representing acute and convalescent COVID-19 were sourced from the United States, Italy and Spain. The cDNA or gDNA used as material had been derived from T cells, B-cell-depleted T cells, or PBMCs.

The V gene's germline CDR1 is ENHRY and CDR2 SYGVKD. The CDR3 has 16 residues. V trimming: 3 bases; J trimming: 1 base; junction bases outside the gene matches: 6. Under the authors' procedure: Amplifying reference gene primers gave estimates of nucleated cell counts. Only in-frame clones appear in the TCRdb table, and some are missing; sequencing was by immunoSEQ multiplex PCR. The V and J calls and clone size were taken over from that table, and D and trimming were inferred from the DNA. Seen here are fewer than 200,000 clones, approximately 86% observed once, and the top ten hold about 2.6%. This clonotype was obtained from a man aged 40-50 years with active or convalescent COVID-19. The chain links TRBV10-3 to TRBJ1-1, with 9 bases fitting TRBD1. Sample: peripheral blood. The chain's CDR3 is CAISDRDRVGNTEAFF. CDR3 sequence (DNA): TGTGCCATCAGTGACCGGGACAGGGTTGGGAACACTGAAGCTTTCTTT.